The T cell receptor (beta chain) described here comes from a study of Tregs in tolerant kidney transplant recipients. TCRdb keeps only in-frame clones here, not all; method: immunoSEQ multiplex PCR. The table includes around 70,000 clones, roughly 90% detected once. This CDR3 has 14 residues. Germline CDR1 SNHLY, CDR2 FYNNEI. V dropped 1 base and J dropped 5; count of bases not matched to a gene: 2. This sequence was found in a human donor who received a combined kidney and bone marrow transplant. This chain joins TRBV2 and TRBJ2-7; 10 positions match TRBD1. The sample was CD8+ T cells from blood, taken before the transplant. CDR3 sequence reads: CASSEGTGGDEQYF. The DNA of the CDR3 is TGTGCCAGCAGTGAAGGGACAGGGGGGGACGAGCAGTACTTC. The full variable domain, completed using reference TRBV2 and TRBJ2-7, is EPEVTQTPSHQVTQMGQEVILRCVPISNHLYFYWYRQILGQKVEFLVSFYNNEISEKSEIFDDQFSVERPDGSNFTLKIRSTKLEDSAMYFCASSEGTGGDEQYFGPGTRLTVT.